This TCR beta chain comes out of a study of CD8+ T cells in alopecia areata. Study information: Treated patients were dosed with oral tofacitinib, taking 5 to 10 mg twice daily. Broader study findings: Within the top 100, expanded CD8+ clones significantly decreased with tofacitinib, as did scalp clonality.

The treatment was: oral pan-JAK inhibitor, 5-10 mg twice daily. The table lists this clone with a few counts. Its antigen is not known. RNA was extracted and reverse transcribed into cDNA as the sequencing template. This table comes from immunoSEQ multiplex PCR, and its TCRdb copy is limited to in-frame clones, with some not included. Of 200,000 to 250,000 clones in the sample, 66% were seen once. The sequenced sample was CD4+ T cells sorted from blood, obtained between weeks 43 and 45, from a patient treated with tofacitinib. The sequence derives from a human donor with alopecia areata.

This CDR3 reads CASSQDLAGNYNEQFF. CDR3 in DNA: TGTGCCAGCAGCCAAGACCTAGCGGGGAACTACAATGAGCAGTTCTTC. V and J are TRBV4-2 and TRBJ2-1; the match to TRBD2 covers 9 bases. Per germline, CDR1 LGHNA and CDR2 YNFKEQ. The CDR3 covers 16 residues. V was clipped by 0 bases and J by 3 bases; unmatched bases: 3.